Listed below are T cell receptor beta chains from one sample, sequenced in a study of T cell repertoires in ileal Crohn's disease. Data came from immunoSEQ multiplex PCR; TCRdb stores just in-frame clones and leaves some out. The sample lists about 7,400 clones, roughly 79% occurring once. The sequenced sample consisted of ileal tissue. These receptors were collected from an adult with Crohn's disease. Both conserved end residues are part of each CDR3. The D gene is left open where the match is weak. Only some rows state a clone size, as once, few, many or a class for expanded clones.

J gene: TRBJ2-7; clone size: -; V gene: TRBV15; D gene: TRBD2; CDR3 length: 20; CDR3 protein: CATSRDGGWTSGRNSYEQYF; CDR3 DNA: TGTGCCACCAGCAGAGATGGCGGATGGACTAGCGGGAGAAATTCCTACGAGCAGTACTTC
J gene: TRBJ2-1; clone size: -; V gene: TRBV7-9; D gene: -; CDR3 length: 17; CDR3 protein: CASSLAEGGPLYNEQFF; CDR3 DNA: TGTGCCAGCAGCTTAGCTGAAGGAGGGCCTCTCTACAATGAGCAGTTCTTC
J gene: TRBJ1-1; clone size: few; V gene: TRBV27; D gene: TRBD1; CDR3 length: 14; CDR3 protein: CASRRTGASTEAFF; CDR3 DNA: TGTGCCAGCAGAAGGACAGGGGCGTCCACTGAAGCTTTCTTT
J gene: TRBJ2-7; clone size: -; V gene: TRBV29-1; D gene: TRBD1; CDR3 length: 15; CDR3 protein: CSAEGVRGRPYEQYF; CDR3 DNA: TGCAGCGCTGAGGGGGTCAGGGGGCGACCCTACGAGCAGTACTTC
J gene: TRBJ2-1; clone size: -; V gene: TRBV7-3; D gene: TRBD2; CDR3 length: 16; CDR3 protein: CASSSGTSGFLGEQFF; CDR3 DNA: TGTGCCAGCAGCTCAGGGACTAGCGGTTTTTTGGGTGAGCAGTTCTTC
J gene: TRBJ2-1; clone size: -; V gene: TRBV6-1; D gene: -; CDR3 length: 14; CDR3 protein: CASFPGSLLREQFF; CDR3 DNA: TGTGCCAGCTTCCCCGGGAGCCTCCTTCGTGAGCAGTTCTTC
J gene: TRBJ1-4; clone size: -; V gene: TRBV27; D gene: -; CDR3 length: 14; CDR3 protein: CASSQRQVAEKLFF; CDR3 DNA: TGTGCCAGCAGTCAAAGACAGGTAGCTGAAAAACTGTTTTTT
J gene: TRBJ2-7; clone size: -; V gene: TRBV29-1; D gene: -; CDR3 length: 12; CDR3 protein: CSVATGTYEQYF; CDR3 DNA: TGCAGCGTGGCCACAGGAACCTACGAGCAGTACTTC
J gene: TRBJ2-7; clone size: -; V gene: TRBV7-3; D gene: TRBD2; CDR3 length: 14; CDR3 protein: CASSLTGGPGEQYF; CDR3 DNA: TGTGCCAGCAGCTTAACGGGAGGGCCTGGCGAGCAGTACTTC
J gene: TRBJ2-7; clone size: -; V gene: TRBV7-8; D gene: TRBD1; CDR3 length: 14; CDR3 protein: CASGPGTAAYEQYF; CDR3 DNA: TGTGCCAGCGGTCCCGGGACAGCCGCCTACGAGCAGTACTTC
J gene: TRBJ2-7; clone size: few; V gene: TRBV25-1; D gene: TRBD1; CDR3 length: 14; CDR3 protein: CASSDGTGRYEQYF; CDR3 DNA: TGTGCCAGCAGTGATGGGACAGGCCGGTACGAGCAGTACTTC
J gene: TRBJ2-3; clone size: once; V gene: TRBV10-3; D gene: TRBD2; CDR3 length: 17; CDR3 protein: CAISESNSGRSTDTQYF; CDR3 DNA: TGTGCCATCAGTGAGTCGAACAGCGGGAGGTCAACAGATACGCAGTATTTT
J gene: TRBJ2-7; clone size: -; V gene: TRBV14; D gene: -; CDR3 length: 15; CDR3 protein: CASSPLGEVTYEQYF; CDR3 DNA: TGTGCCAGCAGCCCCCTCGGGGAGGTAACCTACGAGCAGTACTTC
J gene: TRBJ1-5; clone size: -; V gene: TRBV5-5; D gene: -; CDR3 length: 16; CDR3 protein: CASSLEYRGSGQPQHF; CDR3 DNA: TGTGCCAGCAGCTTGGAGTATCGGGGTTCGGGCCAGCCCCAGCATTTT
J gene: TRBJ2-6; clone size: few; V gene: TRBV19; D gene: -; CDR3 length: 14; CDR3 protein: CAATKSTGANVLTF; CDR3 DNA: TGTGCCGCTACTAAGTCCACTGGGGCCAACGTCCTGACTTTC
J gene: TRBJ1-1; clone size: -; V gene: TRBV29-1; D gene: TRBD1; CDR3 length: 13; CDR3 protein: CSVEGQGNTEAFF; CDR3 DNA: TGCAGCGTTGAGGGACAGGGGAACACTGAAGCTTTCTTT
J gene: TRBJ2-3; clone size: -; V gene: TRBV19; D gene: -; CDR3 length: 13; CDR3 protein: CASTRDFKDTQYF; CDR3 DNA: TGTGCCAGTACGCGGGACTTCAAAGATACGCAGTATTTT